This T cell receptor beta chain was documented in a study of T-cell reconstitution after alpha-beta-depleted transplantation in children (TCRdb year 2016). Regarding the study in general: T-cell immune reconstitution after TCRalphabeta/CD19-depleted allogeneic hematopoietic cell transplantation in children was quantitatively tracked in the study by means of TCR repertoire profiling.

The label giving this sample's treatment or condition can be read as: allogeneic hematopoietic cell transplantation with graft depleted of TCRalphabeta T cells and CD19 B cells. TCRalphabeta/CD19-depleted allogeneic hematopoietic cell grafts were given to the transplant recipients, all of whom were children. Summary of the overall study and its limitations: Over the following months the frequencies of hyperexpanded clones went down, and after one year T-cell counts and TCRbeta diversity were mostly credited to newly produced T cells. In some patients, the high TCRbeta diversity seen at day 60 was put down to recipient T cells and intrathymic progenitors that had survived conditioning. Apparently early alphabetaT-cell count recovery about two months after transplant reportedly relied on only several hundred rapidly expanded clones derived from non-depleted graft cells.

Spanning cysteine to phenylalanine, the CDR3 consists of 15 amino acids. The DNA shown is the 45-base CDR3, in frame from base 1. The library was obtained by PCR. Sequencing relied on an Illumina HiSeq 2500. To normalize quantification of the TCRbeta repertoire, the TCR libraries were built with molecular barcoding that relied on unique molecular identifiers. The public reads were reanalyzed by TCRdb: fastp trimming at Q25, MiXCR alignment, in-frame beta chains only. Each CDR3 protein appears once, grouped with its most common genes and DNA. A total of about 420,000 distinct CDR3 sequences appear in this sample, 15% to 20% of them only once. Under 30% of the sample comes from the top ten. For this clonotype: Its antigen is still unknown. No base qualities exist here, and no much larger clone lies one base off it.

The clonotype was recovered from a boy under two years old who had a stem cell transplant for Wiskott-Aldrich syndrome, so the T cells may come from the graft donor. The sequence links TRBV21-1 to TRBJ1-2; TRBD1 was called by the table and not checked on the DNA. TRBV21-1 is a recognized pseudogene. The sequenced sample was PBMCs, mostly from graft donor cells, obtained 360 days after TCRalphabeta/CD19-depleted stem cell transplant. The bases are TGTGCCAGCGCAACACAGGTGCCCCGTCTCTATGGCTACACCTTC. Translated, this is CASATQVPRLYGYTF.